What follows describes a single T cell receptor beta chain. Its antigen remains undetermined. In total, 500 to 700 healthy bone marrow donors made up the cohort. All cohort members were sampled while nominally healthy, although unrecorded immune exposures were likely present. The donor tested CMV seronegative, placing the donor among the 350 to 400 seronegative members of the cohort. Each donor provided a peripheral blood sample, and peripheral blood mononuclear cells were used for TCR beta sequencing. The Qiagen DNeasy Blood Extraction Kit was used to extract genomic DNA from the blood cell samples. This specimen belongs to a study of cytomegalovirus exposure and HLA in healthy donors (dated by TCRdb to the late 2010s). A note on the overall study: In an earlier analysis of 450 to 750 of the donors, 250 to 300 Gb of sequence data and 117 million unique TCR beta sequences from about 179 million T cells were reported. Approximately 330 gigabases of sequencing data and 70 million to 100 million unique TCR sequences made up an early release that covered roughly 670 HLA-typed donors. Of the roughly 400 genotyped donors, roughly 80% were placed in the genetic ancestry cluster associated with self-reported Caucasian donors. The aim of the study was to test whether cataloging public T cell receptors could identify signatures of past pathogen exposure. The T cell repertoires of about 700 subjects were profiled by immunosequencing and related to cytomegalovirus serostatus. Along with the approximately 700-subject first cohort, a separate validation cohort of over a hundred different subjects was used. The study combined high-throughput TCR immunosequencing, statistical association of individual TCRs with disease status, and machine learning to predict cytomegalovirus infection status. A later analysis re-analyzed previously published TCR beta repertoires from roughly 690 donors and added high-resolution HLA genotyping to study TCR occurrence patterns. In the later analysis, no new phenotypic data were used to find candidate immune exposures; instead, reliance was placed on TCR beta sequences and their occurrence across donors. An earlier analysis of 587 of the donors applied high-throughput TCR beta sequencing to assess whether each TCR beta V gene segment acted as functional or pseudogenic. Donor age, sex, ethnicity and CMV serostatus were compiled alongside the repertoire data. A later genetic analysis used genome-wide SNP genotypes for about 60% of the roughly 700 donors, treating that subset as a discovery cohort. All discovery cohort repertoires had been generated using a single sequencing platform. HLA typing included class I and class II loci at four-digit resolution. The number of typed donors differed by locus: about 620-640 for A, B, C, DRB1 and DQB1; about 520 for DQA1; approximately 600 for DPA1; and some 470 for DPB1. A handful of DR-DQ haplotypes were handled as single units for association and clustering because linkage in the cohort was strong. Among roughly 400 genotyped donors of the cohort, an average of around 240,000 unique TCR beta nucleotide sequences was sequenced per donor, of which about 19% were non-productive. Summary of the overall study and its limitations: Linkage disequilibrium might explain the correlated functional status among segregating V segments, but an unknown experimental factor could not be ruled out. In this cohort, only TCR beta chains were sequenced, and detectable features were limited by the absence of alpha or paired-chain data. The earlier analysis of some 540 of the donors excluded some 16 rarely observed V segments, including chromosome 9 orphons, because counts were too low. In a later analysis, most CMV-associated TCR beta chains were found to appear HLA-restricted, with HLA associations seemingly driven largely by CMV exposure. A further reported finding was that TCR beta sequences accurately predicted the HLA-A and HLA-B alleles for most subjects in the first cohort. The authors suggested that the approach could potentially be generalized to other disease states and immunological phenotypes. A later analysis associated roughly 17,000 TCR beta sequences with specific HLA alleles at a false discovery rate of 0.05. For the cohort, immune exposure information was limited to CMV serostatus. The classifier was reported to diagnose cytomegalovirus status with high specificity and sensitivity in both the original and validation cohorts. An association between a missense DCLRE1C variant and V-gene and J-gene trimming of TCR beta chains was found in a later genetic analysis and replicated in an independent cohort. Assigning TCR associations to individual alleles was difficult when HLA alleles, especially DR and DQ, strongly co-occurred. Broadly in line with IMGT annotations, most TCR beta V segments showed up in productive rearrangements about 90% or about 30% of the time in an earlier analysis of several hundred of the donors. Roughly uniform sequencing depth across donors was assumed in presence/absence analyses, although this assumption may not hold. In vitro tests confirmed that a few of the cytomegalovirus-associated TCR beta chains recognize cytomegalovirus antigens. Most TCR sequences were observed very rarely across donors, whereas some public TCRs were present in many individuals. In a later analysis, HLA-associated TCR beta chains showed more clonal expansion and lower generation probabilities than non-associated chains that were equally common. According to a later genetic analysis, donors in an Asian-associated ancestry cluster had fewer N-insertions in productive TCRs than the approximately 670-donor mean. A cluster of highly shared sequence variants was judged likely to be a technical artifact of the sequencing pipeline. Because some donors lacked HLA typing at each locus, the association tests relied only on the typed subset. Several of the top co-occurrence clusters appeared to be linked to parvovirus B19, influenza, CMV and Epstein-Barr virus, according to a later analysis. The study gave a list of about 160 TCR beta chains associated with cytomegalovirus. Because the 87-base-pair reads could not distinguish some IMGT-functional V segments, including TRBV6-2 and TRBV6-3, those segments were excluded. A later analysis found that TCR association rates varied across HLA loci, with DRB1 alleles showing the most associated TCRs and HLA-C alleles the fewest.

The CDR3 holds 15 amino acids from the cysteine to the phenylalanine. Of the read, only the CDR3 DNA is kept; its 45 bases are in frame from base 1. CDR1 and CDR2, per the germline V gene (reference sequence), are SGHAT and FQDESV. Trimming costs V 2 bases and J 8 bases, and their ends lie 15 bases apart. The library was obtained by the immunoSEQ multiplex PCR assay. A mixture of 60 forward primers for TCR Vbeta segments and 13 reverse primers for TCR Jbeta segments was used in the multiplex PCR. The CDR3 region of rearranged TCR beta genes was amplified from genomic DNA by a multiplex PCR assay. On the Illumina HiSeq System, the amplified TCR beta libraries were sequenced as 87-base-pair reads. In the source study's methods: In a later analysis, 70 million to 95 million unique TCR beta chains were counted across the 666 repertoires, and some 10 million of these chains were shared by at least two donors. Raw reads were error-corrected and collapsed into unique sequences by a nearest-neighbor algorithm in which closely related sequences were merged to remove PCR and sequencing errors. To assign V, D and J gene segments, CDR3 sequences were aligned to IMGT reference sequences. For a sequence to be retained, at least a six-nucleotide match to both a V gene segment and a J gene segment was required. A rearrangement was called productive if the CDR3 had no stop codons and remained in frame with V and J, and every other rearrangement was called non-productive. Following IMGT convention, CDR3 was defined as the stretch from the second conserved V-encoded cysteine to the conserved J-encoded phenylalanine. In an earlier analysis of roughly 610 of the donors, sequences lacking an unambiguous match to a single V gene segment were excluded. In an earlier analysis of approximately 560 of the donors, a V segment was called functional when productive rearrangements were above 56.7%, and segregating when the standard deviation between donors exceeded 5%. A statistical classification framework was built for diagnosing cytomegalovirus status from the catalog of TCR beta chain sequences. A later analysis assigned V and J genes by comparing TCR nucleotide sequences with IMGT/GENE-DB human TR gene sequences. In a later analysis, CDR3 sequences and most-parsimonious VDJ recombination scenarios were assigned using the TCRdist pipeline. In a later analysis, each TCR beta chain was defined by its CDR3 amino acid sequence together with its V-gene family, and reads without a unique V-gene family were excluded. A later analysis removed several hundred highly shared, low-generation-probability nucleotide sequences to deal with suspected cross-contamination and a sequencing artifact. In a later analysis, a clonal expansion index for each public chain was calculated from normalized within-repertoire ranks of inferred template counts. A later analysis computed generation probabilities with a VDJ recombination model fitted to out-of-frame rearrangements, and checked the results against IGoR. A later analysis scored TCR-TCR, TCR-HLA and TCR-CMV co-occurrence with hypergeometric tests, applying a repertoire-size bias correction to TCR pairs. A later analysis estimated false discovery rates by permuting HLA or CMV assignments 20 times. A later analysis grouped co-occurring TCRs with DBSCAN, adding TCRdist sequence similarity when clustering within HLA-allele-positive subsets. Repertoires with fewer than 30,000 or more than 120,000 public chains were left out of co-occurrence clustering, as were five repertoires with anomalous nucleotide sharing. The immuneACCESS repertoire file appears here via TCRdb, limited to in-frame rearrangements. These files lack a portion of the clones; in checked studies, under half of the deficit traces to unresolved V genes, and the cause of the others is not known. V and J calls plus clone size are reproduced from that table; the DNA served to infer D and trimming. This sample's clone table shows more than 50,000 clones. Jointly, the top ten make up 6% to 7.5% of the sample.

The TCR comes from a woman between 40 and 50 years old in good health and CMV-seronegative. What was sequenced was PBMCs. This sequence uses TRBV11-1 and TRBJ2-2; 6 matching bases give a weak D call of TRBD1. In nucleotides, the sequence is TGTGCCAGCAGCTTAATTGACAGGCTCGCGGGGGAGCTGTTTTTT. It specifies CASSLIDRLAGELFF.